The following is a T cell receptor beta chain sequence with its context. The data derive from a study of cytomegalovirus exposure and HLA in healthy donors. The PCR contained 60 Vbeta and 13 Jbeta primers. This table comes from immunoSEQ multiplex PCR, and its TCRdb copy is limited to in-frame clones, with some not included. The table lists over 110,000 clones, roughly 80% of them singletons, with around 3% in the top ten. Trimming pared 1 base from V and 8 bases from J, leaving 11 bases between. Germline CDR1 and CDR2: LGHNA and YSLEER. CDR3 length: 13 residues. V gene TRBV4-3 combines with J gene TRBJ1-2; possibly TRBD1 for D (6 bases). The receptor was isolated from a female donor in good health and CMV-seronegative. Sequences were obtained from PBMCs. The DNA of the CDR3 is TGCGCCAGCAGCCAAGCGACAGGCGGAGGCTACACCTTC. Translated, it gives CASSQATGGGYTF.